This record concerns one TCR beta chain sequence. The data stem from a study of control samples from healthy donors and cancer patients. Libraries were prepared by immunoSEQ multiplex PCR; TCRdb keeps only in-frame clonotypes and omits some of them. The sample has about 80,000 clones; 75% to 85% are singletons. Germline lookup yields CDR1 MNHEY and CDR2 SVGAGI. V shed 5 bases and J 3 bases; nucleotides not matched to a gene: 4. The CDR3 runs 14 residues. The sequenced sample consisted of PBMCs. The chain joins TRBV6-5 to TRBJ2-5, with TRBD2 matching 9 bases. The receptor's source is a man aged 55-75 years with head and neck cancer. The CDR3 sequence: CASSPAGGKETQYF. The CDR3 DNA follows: TGTGCCAGCAGTCCCGCGGGAGGGAAAGAGACCCAGTACTTC.